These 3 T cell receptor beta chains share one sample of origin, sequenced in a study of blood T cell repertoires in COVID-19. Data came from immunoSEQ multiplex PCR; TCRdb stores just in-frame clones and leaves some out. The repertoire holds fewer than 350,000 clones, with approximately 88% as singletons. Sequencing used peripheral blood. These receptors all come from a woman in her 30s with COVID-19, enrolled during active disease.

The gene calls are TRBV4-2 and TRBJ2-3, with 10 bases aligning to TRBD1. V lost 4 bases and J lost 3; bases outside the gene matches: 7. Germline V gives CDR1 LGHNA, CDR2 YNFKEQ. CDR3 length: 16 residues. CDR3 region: CASSPEGQGLTDTQYF. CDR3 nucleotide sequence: TGTGCCAGCAGCCCGGAGGGACAGGGGTTAACAGATACGCAGTATTTT.

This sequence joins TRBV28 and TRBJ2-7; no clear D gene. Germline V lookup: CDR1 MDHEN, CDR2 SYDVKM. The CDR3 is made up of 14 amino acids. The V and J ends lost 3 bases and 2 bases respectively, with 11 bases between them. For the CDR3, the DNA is TGTGCCAGCAGTTTCTCTCAGGCGACCTACGAGCAGTACGTC. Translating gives CASSFSQATYEQYV.

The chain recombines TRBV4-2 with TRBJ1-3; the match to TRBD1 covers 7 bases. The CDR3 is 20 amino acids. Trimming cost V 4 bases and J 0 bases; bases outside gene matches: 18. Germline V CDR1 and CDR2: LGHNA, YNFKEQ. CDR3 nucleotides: TGTGCCAGCAGCCCGAACCGGGACAGTTATTTTGTTAGCTCTGGAAACACCATATATTTT. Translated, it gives CASSPNRDSYFVSSGNTIYF.